This T cell receptor beta chain was sequenced in a study of tumor and adjacent non-tumor tissue in lung cancer. Across the whole study: Some 3.9 million productive TCRbeta reads were obtained per sample on average.

The length of the CDR3 is 17 residues. Germline values: CDR1 SQVTM, CDR2 ANQGSEA. V was clipped by 6 bases and J by 6 bases; unmatched bases: 17. The library came from three nested PCR rounds adapted from ARM-PCR protocols. TCRdb redid the calling of the multiplex PCR reads with MiXCR, one entry per CDR3 protein. This table holds 40,000 to 45,000 distinct CDR3 sequences, around 62% found once. RNA was extracted from bulk tissue without any cell sorting. This non-tumor lung sample came from over 3 cm beyond the tumor edge. The sequencing sample was made of distant non-tumor lung tissue. This clonotype was obtained from a woman aged 40 to 50 with non-small cell lung cancer. This sequence joins TRBV29-1 and TRBJ2-1; 10 positions agree with TRBD2. The CDR3 DNA reads TGCAGCGTGGGAGGAGAAGCGGGAGGGCCCGTCAGCAATGAGCAGTTCTTC. Residues: CSVGGEAGGPVSNEQFF.